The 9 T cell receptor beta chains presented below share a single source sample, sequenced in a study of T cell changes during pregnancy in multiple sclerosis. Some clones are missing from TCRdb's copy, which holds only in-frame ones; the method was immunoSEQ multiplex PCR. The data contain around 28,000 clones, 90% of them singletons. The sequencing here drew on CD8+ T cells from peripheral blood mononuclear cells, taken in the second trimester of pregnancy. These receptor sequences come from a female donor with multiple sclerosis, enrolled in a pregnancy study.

The CDR3 is CASTFGGGSLYEQYF. CDR3 bases: TGTGCCAGCACCTTCGGTGGAGGGAGCCTCTACGAGCAGTACTTC. This chain joins TRBV2 and TRBJ2-7; tentative D call: TRBD2 (6 bases). Germline CDR1 reads SNHLY; CDR2 reads FYNNEI. The CDR3 spans 15 residues. V was clipped by 7 bases and J by 3 bases, with 19 bases between them.

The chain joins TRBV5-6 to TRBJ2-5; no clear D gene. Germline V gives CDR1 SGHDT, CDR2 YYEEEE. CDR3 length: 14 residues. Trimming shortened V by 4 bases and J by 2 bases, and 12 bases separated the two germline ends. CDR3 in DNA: TGTGCCAGCAGCCCGGTGGCGGCTCAAGAGACCCAGTACTTC. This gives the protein CASSPVAAQETQYF.

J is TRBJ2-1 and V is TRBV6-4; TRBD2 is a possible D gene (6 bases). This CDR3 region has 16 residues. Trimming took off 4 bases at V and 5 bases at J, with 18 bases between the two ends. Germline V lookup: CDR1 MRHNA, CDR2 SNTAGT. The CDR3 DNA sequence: TGTGCCAGCAGTGGCGGGGCTTCCCCTCGCCACAATGAGCAGTTCTTC. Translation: CASSGGASPRHNEQFF.

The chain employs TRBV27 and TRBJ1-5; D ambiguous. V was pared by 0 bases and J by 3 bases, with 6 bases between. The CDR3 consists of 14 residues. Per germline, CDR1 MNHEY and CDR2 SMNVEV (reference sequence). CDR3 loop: CASSLSEHNQPQHF. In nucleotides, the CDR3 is TGTGCCAGCAGTTTATCCGAGCACAATCAGCCCCAGCATTTT.

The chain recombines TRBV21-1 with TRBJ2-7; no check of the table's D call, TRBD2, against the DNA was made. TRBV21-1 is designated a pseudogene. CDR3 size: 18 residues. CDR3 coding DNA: TGTGCCAGCAGCAAAGAAAGGCGGGAGGGCCCCAGCTCCTACGAGCAGTACTTC. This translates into CASSKERREGPSSYEQYF.

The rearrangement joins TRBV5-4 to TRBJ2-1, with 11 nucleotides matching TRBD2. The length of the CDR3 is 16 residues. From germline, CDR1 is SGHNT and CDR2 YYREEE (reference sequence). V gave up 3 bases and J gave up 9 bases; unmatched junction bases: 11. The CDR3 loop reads CASSSWTSGSGSEQFF. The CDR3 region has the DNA TGTGCCAGCAGCTCTTGGACTAGCGGGTCTGGCAGTGAGCAGTTCTTC. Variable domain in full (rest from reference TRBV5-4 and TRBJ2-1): ETGVTQSPTHLIKTRGQQVTLRCSSQSGHNTVSWYQQALGQGPQFIFQYYREEENGRGNFPPRFSGLQFPNYSSELNVNALELDDSALYLCASSSWTSGSGSEQFFGPGTRLTVL.

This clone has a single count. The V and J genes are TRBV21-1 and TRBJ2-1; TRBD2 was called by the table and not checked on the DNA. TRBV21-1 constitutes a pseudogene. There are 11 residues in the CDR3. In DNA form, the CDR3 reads TGTGCCAGCACCTCAACGGGTGAGCAGTTCTTC. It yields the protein CASTSTGEQFF.

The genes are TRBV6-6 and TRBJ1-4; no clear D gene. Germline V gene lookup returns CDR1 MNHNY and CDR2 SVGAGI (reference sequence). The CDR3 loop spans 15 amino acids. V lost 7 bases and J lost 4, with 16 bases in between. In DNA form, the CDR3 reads TGTGCCAGCACACCCTCCCGGGTTCTTAATGAAAAACTGTTTTTT. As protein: CASTPSRVLNEKLFF.

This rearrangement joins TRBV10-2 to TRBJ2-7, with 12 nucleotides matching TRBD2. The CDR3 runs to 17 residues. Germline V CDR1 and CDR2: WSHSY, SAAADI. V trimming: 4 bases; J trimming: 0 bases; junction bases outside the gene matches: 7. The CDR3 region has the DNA TGCGCCAGCAGTGCACTAGCGGGAGGATACTTCTCCTACGAGCAGTACTTC. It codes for CASSALAGGYFSYEQYF.